This T cell receptor beta chain is from a study of cytomegalovirus exposure and HLA in healthy donors. Study information: Earlier, roughly 120 million unique TCR beta sequences were recovered from approximately 180 million T cells by an analysis. Genetic ancestry analysis placed around four fifths of the roughly 400 donors that were genotyped in the Caucasian-associated cluster.

This CDR3 region has 13 residues. V lost 1 base to trimming and J lost 8 bases, with 11 bases between them. Germline-derived CDR1 and CDR2 are LNHNV and YYDKDF (reference sequence). This PCR relied on a set of 60 Vbeta primers and 13 Jbeta primers. Authors' methods: About 10 million of 65 million to 95 million unique TCR beta chains were shared, per a later count. Assay: immunoSEQ multiplex PCR; the TCRdb copy retains only in-frame clones and omits some. The V and J calls and clone size are taken from that table; D and trimming were inferred from the DNA. This table holds about 130,000 clones, around three quarters found once. Healthy bone marrow donors made up the cohort.

The specimen sequenced was PBMCs. The V and J genes are TRBV15 and TRBJ1-1, with D tentatively TRBD1 (5 bases). This receptor was obtained from a woman aged 55-70 years in good health and CMV-seropositive. CDR3 in amino acids: CATSRAQGLEAFF. CDR3 in DNA: TGTGCCACCAGCAGAGCTCAGGGATTGGAAGCTTTCTTT. The full variable domain, its missing parts supplied by reference TRBV15 and TRBJ1-1, is DAMVIQNPRYQVTQFGKPVTLSCSQTLNHNVMYWYQQKSSQAPKLLFHYYDKDFNNEADTPDNFQSRRPNTSFCFLDIRSPGLGDTAMYLCATSRAQGLEAFFGQGTRLTVV.